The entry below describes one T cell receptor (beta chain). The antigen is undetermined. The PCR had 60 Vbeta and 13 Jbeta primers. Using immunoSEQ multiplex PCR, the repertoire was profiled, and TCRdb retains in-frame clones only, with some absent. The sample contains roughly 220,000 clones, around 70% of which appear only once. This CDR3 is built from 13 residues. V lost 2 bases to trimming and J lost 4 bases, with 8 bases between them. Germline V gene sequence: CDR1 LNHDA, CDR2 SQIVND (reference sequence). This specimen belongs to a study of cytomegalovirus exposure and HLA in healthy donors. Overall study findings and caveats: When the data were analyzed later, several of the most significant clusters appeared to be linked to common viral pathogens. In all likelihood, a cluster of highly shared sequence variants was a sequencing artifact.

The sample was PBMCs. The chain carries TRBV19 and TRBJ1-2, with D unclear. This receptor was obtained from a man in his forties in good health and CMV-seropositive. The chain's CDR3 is CASSIFSGYGYTF. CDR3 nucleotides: TGTGCCAGTAGTATATTTTCGGGCTATGGCTACACCTTC.